This T cell receptor (beta chain) came from a study of T cells after yellow fever vaccination. This CDR3 has 19 residues. From germline, CDR1 is DFQATT and CDR2 SNEGSKA (reference sequence). Trimming took 1 base from V and 7 from J; bases not matched to a gene: 21. The 5'RACE template-switching step produced TCR cDNA and added a universal primer site and UMIs. Via MiXCR, TCRdb re-called the 5' RACE reads, giving one row per CDR3 protein. The sample lists just over 300,000 distinct CDR3 sequences; approximately 3.9% were seen once. Points from the study as a whole: Clones that expanded after primary vaccination mostly reappeared after the booster (less than 98% CD4, approximately 85% CD8).

On this clonotype itself: Its antigen is still unknown.

The TCR was taken from a man aged 18-30 years who received the YFV17D yellow fever vaccine. Sequencing used PBMCs, obtained on the day of the yellow fever booster vaccination. The chain recombines TRBV20-1 with TRBJ2-1; 8 bases agree with TRBD2. The CDR3 reads CSARALWGETGTSLNEQFF. The CDR3 nucleotides read TGCAGTGCTAGAGCCCTCTGGGGTGAAACCGGGACTAGTTTAAATGAGCAGTTCTTC.